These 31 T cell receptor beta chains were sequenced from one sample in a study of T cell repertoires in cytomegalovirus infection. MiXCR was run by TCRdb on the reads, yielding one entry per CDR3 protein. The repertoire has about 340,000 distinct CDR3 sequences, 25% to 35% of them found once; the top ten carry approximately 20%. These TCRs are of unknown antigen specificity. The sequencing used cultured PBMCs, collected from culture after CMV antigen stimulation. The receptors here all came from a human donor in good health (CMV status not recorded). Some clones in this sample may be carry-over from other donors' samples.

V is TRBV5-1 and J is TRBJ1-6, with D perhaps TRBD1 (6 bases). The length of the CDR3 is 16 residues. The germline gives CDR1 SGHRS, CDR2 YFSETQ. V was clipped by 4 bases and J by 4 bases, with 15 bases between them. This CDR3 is CASSLGQSQYNSPLHF. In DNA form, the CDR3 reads TGCGCCAGCAGCCTTGGACAGTCTCAATATAATTCACCCCTCCACTTT.

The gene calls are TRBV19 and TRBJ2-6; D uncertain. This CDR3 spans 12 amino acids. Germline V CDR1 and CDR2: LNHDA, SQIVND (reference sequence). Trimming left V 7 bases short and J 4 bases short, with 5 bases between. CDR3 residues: CASNIGANVLTF. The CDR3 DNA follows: TGTGCCAGTAACATCGGGGCCAACGTCCTGACTTTC.

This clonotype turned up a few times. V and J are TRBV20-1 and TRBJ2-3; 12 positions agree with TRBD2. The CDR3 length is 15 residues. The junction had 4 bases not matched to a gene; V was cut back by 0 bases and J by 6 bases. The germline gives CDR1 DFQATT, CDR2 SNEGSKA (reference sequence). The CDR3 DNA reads TGCAGTGCTAGAGATCTAGCGGGAGGGGCTGATACGCAGTATTTT. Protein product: CSARDLAGGADTQYF.

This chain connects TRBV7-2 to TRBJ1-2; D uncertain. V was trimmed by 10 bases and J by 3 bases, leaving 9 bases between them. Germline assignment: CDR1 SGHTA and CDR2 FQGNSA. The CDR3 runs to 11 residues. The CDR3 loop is CAIAVDYGYTF. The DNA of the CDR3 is TGTGCCATCGCAGTGGACTATGGCTACACCTTC. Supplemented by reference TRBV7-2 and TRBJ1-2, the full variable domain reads GAGVSQSPSNKVTEKGKDVELRCDPISGHTALYWYRQSLGQGLEFLIYFQGNSAPDKSGLPSDRFSAERTGGSVSTLTIQRTQQEDSAVYLCAIAVDYGYTFGSGTRLTVV.

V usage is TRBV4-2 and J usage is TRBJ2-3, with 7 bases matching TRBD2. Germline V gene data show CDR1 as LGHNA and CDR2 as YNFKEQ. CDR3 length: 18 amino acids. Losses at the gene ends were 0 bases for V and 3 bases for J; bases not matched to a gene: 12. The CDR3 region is CASSQDREGGLKTDTQYF. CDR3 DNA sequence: TGTGCCAGCAGCCAAGATCGAGAGGGAGGGTTGAAGACAGATACGCAGTATTTT.

The CDR3: CASLAGGGSNNEQFF. CDR3 bases: TGTGCCAGTTTAGCGGGGGGCGGGTCAAACAATGAGCAGTTCTTC. This sequence joins TRBV19 and TRBJ2-1; TRBD2 agrees at 10 bases. Trimming cost V 8 bases and J 5 bases; bases outside gene matches: 9. CDR3 length: 15 residues. Germline lookup yields CDR1 LNHDA and CDR2 SQIVND (reference sequence).

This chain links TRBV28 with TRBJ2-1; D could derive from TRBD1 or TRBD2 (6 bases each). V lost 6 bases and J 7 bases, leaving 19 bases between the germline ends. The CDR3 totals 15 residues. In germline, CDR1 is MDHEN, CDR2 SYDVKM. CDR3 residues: CASSLGVGGMNEQFF. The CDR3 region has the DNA TGTGCCAGCAGCCTAGGGGTCGGGGGCATGAATGAGCAGTTCTTC.

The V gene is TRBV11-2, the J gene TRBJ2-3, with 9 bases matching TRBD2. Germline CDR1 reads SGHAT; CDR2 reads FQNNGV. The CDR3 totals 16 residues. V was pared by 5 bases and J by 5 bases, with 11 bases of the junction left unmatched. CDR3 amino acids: CASSLKAIAGEDTQYF. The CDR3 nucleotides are TGTGCCAGCAGCCTAAAAGCGATAGCGGGGGAAGATACGCAGTATTTT.

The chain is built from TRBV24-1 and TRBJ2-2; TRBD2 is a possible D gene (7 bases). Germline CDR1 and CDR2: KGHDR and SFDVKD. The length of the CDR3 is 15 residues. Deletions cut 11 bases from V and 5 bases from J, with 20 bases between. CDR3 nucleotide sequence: TGTGCCATCCAGGAACGGGGGCGGGAGACCGGGGAGCTGTTTTTT. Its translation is CAIQERGRETGELFF.

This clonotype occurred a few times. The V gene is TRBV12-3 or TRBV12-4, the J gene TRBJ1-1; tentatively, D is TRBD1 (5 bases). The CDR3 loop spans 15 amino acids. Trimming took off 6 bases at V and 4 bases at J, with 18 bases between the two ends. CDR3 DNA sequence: TGTGCCAGCAGGGGACGTCGCTCGGGGGGCACTGAAGCTTTCTTT. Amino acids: CASRGRRSGGTEAFF.

CDR3 DNA: TGTGCCAGCAGCTTATCTCGGGATTCCGGGGAGCTGTTTTTT. This codes for CASSLSRDSGELFF. This rearrangement joins TRBV7-3 to TRBJ2-2, with D possibly TRBD2 on 5 matching bases. The germline V and J ends were trimmed by 2 bases and 6 bases, with 10 bases remaining between them. The V gene's germline CDR1 is SGHTA and CDR2 FQGTGA. This CDR3 comprises 14 residues.

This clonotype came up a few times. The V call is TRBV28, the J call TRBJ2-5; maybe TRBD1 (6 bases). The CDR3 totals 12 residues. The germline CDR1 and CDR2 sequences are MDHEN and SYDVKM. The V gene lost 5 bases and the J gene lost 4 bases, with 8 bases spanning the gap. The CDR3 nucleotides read TGTGCCAGCAGTGTCAGGGGAGAGACCCAGTACTTC. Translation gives CASSVRGETQYF.

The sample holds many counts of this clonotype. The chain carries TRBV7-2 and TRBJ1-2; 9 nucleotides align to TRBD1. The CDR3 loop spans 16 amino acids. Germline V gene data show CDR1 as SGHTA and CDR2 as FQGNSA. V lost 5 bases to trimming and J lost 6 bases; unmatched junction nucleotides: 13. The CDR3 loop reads CASSPEGGTGFNGYTF. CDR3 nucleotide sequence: TGTGCCAGCAGCCCAGAGGGAGGGACAGGGTTTAATGGCTACACCTTC.

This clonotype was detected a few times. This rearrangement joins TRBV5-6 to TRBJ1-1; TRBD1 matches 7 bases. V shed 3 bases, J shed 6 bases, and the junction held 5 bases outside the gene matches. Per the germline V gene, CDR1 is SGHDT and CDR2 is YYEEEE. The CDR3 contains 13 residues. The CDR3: CASSWDRTSEAFF. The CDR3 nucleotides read TGTGCCAGCAGCTGGGACAGAACGTCTGAAGCTTTCTTT.

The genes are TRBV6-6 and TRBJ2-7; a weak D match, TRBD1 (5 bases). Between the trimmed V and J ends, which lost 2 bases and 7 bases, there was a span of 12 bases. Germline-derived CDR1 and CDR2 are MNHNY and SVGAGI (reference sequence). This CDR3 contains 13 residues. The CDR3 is CASSYVGVGEQYF. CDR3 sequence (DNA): TGTGCCAGCAGTTACGTAGGGGTGGGGGAGCAGTACTTC.

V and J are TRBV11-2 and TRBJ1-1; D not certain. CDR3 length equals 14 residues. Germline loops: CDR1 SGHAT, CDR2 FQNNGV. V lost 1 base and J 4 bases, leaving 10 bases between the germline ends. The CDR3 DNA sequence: TGTGCCAGCAGCTTAGCCGCAGATGGCACTGAAGCTTTCTTT. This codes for CASSLAADGTEAFF.

The CDR3 bases are TGTGCCAGCAGCGTACAAGGGGAGGCTGGAAACACCATATATTTT. Its translation: CASSVQGEAGNTIYF. The chain combines TRBV9 with TRBJ1-3, with D tentatively TRBD1 (5 bases). The CDR3 length is 15 residues. Trimming removed 1 base from V and 2 bases from J, with 10 bases in between. Looked up from germline, CDR1 is SGDLS and CDR2 is YYNGEE.

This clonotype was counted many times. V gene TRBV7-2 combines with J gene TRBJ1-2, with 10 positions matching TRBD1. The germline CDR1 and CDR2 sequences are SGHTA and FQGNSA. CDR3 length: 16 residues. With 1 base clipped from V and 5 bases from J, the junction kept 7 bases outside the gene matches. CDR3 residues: CASSLDPDRGLYGYTF. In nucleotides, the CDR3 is TGTGCCAGCAGCTTAGATCCCGACAGGGGGCTATATGGCTACACCTTC.

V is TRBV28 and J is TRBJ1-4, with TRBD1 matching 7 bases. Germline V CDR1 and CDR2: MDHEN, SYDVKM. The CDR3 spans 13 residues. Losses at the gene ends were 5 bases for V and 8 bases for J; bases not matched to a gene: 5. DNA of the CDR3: TGTGCCAGCAGTAAGGGGGCGGAAGAAAAACTGTTTTTT. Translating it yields CASSKGAEEKLFF.

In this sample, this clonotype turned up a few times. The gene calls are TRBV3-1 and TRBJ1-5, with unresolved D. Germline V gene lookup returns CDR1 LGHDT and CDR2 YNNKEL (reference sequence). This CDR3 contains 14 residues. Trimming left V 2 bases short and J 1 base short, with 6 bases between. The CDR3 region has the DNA TGTGCCAGCAGCCAATCCGGGAGCAATCAGCCCCAGCATTTT. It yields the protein CASSQSGSNQPQHF.

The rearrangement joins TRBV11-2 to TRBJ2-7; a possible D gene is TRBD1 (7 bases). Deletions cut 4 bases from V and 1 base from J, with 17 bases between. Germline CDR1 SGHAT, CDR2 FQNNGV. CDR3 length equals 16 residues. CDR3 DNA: TGTGCCAGCAGCTCATCACAGGGGCGGGGATCCTACGAGCAGTACTTC. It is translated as CASSSSQGRGSYEQYF.

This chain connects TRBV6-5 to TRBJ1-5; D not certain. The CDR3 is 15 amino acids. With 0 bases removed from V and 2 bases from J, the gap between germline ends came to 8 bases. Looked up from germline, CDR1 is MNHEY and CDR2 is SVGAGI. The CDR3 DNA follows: TGTGCCAGCAGTTACTCGAGGGCAGGCAATCAGCCCCAGCATTTT. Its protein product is CASSYSRAGNQPQHF.

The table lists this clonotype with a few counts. CDR3: CASSSQGALRANEKLFF. In nucleotides, the CDR3 is TGTGCCAGCAGTTCGCAGGGGGCCCTCCGGGCTAATGAAAAACTGTTTTTT. The chain joins TRBV7-2 to TRBJ1-4; 8 positions match TRBD1. With 6 bases clipped from V and 3 bases from J, the junction kept 12 bases outside the gene matches. The CDR3 consists of 17 residues. CDR1 SGHTA and CDR2 FQGNSA come from the germline V gene.

CDR3 sequence: CASSLLNSPLHF. The CDR3 nucleotides are TGTGCCAGTAGTCTCCTTAATTCACCCCTCCACTTT. This chain uses TRBV19 with TRBJ1-6; D gene ambiguous. V gave up 5 bases and J gave up 6 bases, with 5 bases separating them. Germline-derived CDR1 and CDR2 are LNHDA and SQIVND (reference sequence). CDR3 length: 12 amino acids.

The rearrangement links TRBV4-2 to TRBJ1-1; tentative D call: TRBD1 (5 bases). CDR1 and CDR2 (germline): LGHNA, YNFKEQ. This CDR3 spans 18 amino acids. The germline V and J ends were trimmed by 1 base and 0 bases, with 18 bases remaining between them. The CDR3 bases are TGTGCCAGCAGCCAAGTTGGGGCCAACTCGTTCATGAACACTGAAGCTTTCTTT. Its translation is CASSQVGANSFMNTEAFF.

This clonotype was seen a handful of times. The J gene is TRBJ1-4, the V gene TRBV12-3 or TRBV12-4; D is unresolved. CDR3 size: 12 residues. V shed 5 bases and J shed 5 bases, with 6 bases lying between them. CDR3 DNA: TGTGCCAGCAGTCCGCAGAATGAAAAACTGTTTTTT. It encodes CASSPQNEKLFF.

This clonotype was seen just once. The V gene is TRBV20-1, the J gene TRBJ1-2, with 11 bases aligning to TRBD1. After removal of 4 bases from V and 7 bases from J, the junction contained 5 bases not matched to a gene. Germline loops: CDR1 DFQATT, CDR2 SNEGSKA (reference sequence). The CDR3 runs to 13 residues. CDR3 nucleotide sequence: TGCAGTGCTATGGACAGGGGGCAAGGTGGCTACACCTTC. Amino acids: CSAMDRGQGGYTF.

The CDR3 reads CASSLWGPGANVLTF. In DNA form, the CDR3 reads TGTGCCAGCAGTTTGTGGGGGCCTGGGGCCAACGTCCTGACTTTC. The V call is TRBV12-3 or TRBV12-4, the J call TRBJ2-6; weak D call: TRBD1 (6 bases). The CDR3 is made up of 15 amino acids. The ends were cut back, 3 bases at V and 2 bases at J, with 8 bases in the middle.

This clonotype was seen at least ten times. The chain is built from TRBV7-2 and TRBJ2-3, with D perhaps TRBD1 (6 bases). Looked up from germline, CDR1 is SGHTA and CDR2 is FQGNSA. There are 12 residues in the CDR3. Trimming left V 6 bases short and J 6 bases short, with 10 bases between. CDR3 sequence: CASRGRGDTQYF. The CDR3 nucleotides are TGTGCCAGCAGAGGTAGGGGGGATACGCAGTATTTT.

The CDR3 spells CASRGSTGPPGEQFF. CDR3 nucleotide sequence: TGTGCCAGCAGGGGGTCGACAGGACCCCCGGGTGAGCAGTTCTTC. The genes are TRBV12-3 or TRBV12-4 and TRBJ2-1; tentatively, D is TRBD1 (6 bases). The CDR3 is made up of 15 amino acids. V dropped 6 bases and J dropped 9 bases, with 21 bases sitting between them.

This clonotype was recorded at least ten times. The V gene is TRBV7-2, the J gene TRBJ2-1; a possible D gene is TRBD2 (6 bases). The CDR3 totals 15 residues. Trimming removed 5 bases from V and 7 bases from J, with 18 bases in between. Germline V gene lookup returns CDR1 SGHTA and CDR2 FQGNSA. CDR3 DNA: TGTGCCAGCAGCCCCCCCGGGAGTCTGCGGAATGAGCAGTTCTTC. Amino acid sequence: CASSPPGSLRNEQFF. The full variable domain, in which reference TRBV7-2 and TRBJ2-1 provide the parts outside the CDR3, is GAGVSQSPSNKVTEKGKDVELRCDPISGHTALYWYRQSLGQGLEFLIYFQGNSAPDKSGLPSDRFSAERTGGSVSTLTIQRTQQEDSAVYLCASSPPGSLRNEQFFGPGTRLTVL.